This TCR beta chain is from a study of cytomegalovirus exposure and HLA in healthy donors. Study details: From 170 million or so T cells, an earlier analysis saw 90 million to 130 million unique TCR beta sequences.

At the time of sampling, donors were nominally healthy, though unrecorded immune exposures were likely. The study ran its PCR with 60 Vbeta and 13 Jbeta primers. Clones were sequenced by immunoSEQ multiplex PCR, and TCRdb holds only the in-frame ones, with some missing. There are more than 110,000 clones in the sample; 78% occur only once, and about 2.5% lies in the top ten. This CDR3 has 13 residues. Germline CDR1 and CDR2: SGHTA and FQGTGA. V gave up 6 bases and J gave up 2 bases, with 10 bases separating them. V and J are TRBV7-3 and TRBJ2-5, with D perhaps TRBD2 (6 bases). The specimen was PBMCs. This sequence originates from a male donor in good health and CMV-seronegative. DNA for the CDR3: TGTGCCAGCAGAGCGGCGGGGCAAGAGACCCAGTACTTC. Translating gives CASRAAGQETQYF.